What follows are 13 T cell receptor beta chains derived from one specimen sequenced in a study of T cells after yellow fever vaccination. TCRdb reprocessed the 5' RACE reads via MiXCR and lists one record per CDR3 protein. Of some 300,000 distinct CDR3 sequences in the sample, 8.5% to 10% were seen once. Here the sequenced sample was CD4+ T cells sorted from PBMCs, taken 5 days after the yellow fever booster vaccination. The receptors come from a man aged 18 to 35 who received the YFV17D yellow fever vaccine.

The chain is built from TRBV18 and TRBJ1-5; no reliable D call. Germline V gene data show CDR1 as KGHSH and CDR2 as LQKENI. The CDR3 totals 15 residues. V lost 2 bases and J lost 0, with 8 bases in between. The CDR3 bases are TGTGCCAGCTCACCAGAATACAATAGCAATCAGCCCCAGCATTTT. Translated: CASSPEYNSNQPQHF. Together with reference TRBV18 and TRBJ1-5, the CDR3 gives the full variable domain: NAGVMQNPRHLVRRRGQEARLRCSPMKGHSHVYWYRQLPEEGLKFMVYLQKENIIDESGMPKERFSAEFPKEGPSILRIQQVVRGDSAAYFCASSPEYNSNQPQHFGDGTRLSIL.

In this sample, this clonotype turned up many times. The genes are TRBV7-2 and TRBJ2-5; D possibly corresponds to TRBD2 (5 bases). This CDR3 has 16 amino acids. Germline-derived CDR1 and CDR2 are SGHTA and FQGNSA. The V end lost 1 base, the J end lost 9 bases, and 21 bases lay between the germline ends. The CDR3 DNA is TGTGCCAGCAGCTTAGTTTTAGGACTTGGGTTTCGAGCCCAGTACTTC. Amino acid sequence: CASSLVLGLGFRAQYF. The whole variable domain, remainder taken from reference TRBV7-2 and TRBJ2-5, is GAGVSQSPSNKVTEKGKDVELRCDPISGHTALYWYRQSLGQGLEFLIYFQGNSAPDKSGLPSDRFSAERTGGSVSTLTIQRTQQEDSAVYLCASSLVLGLGFRAQYFGPGTRLLVL.

This rearrangement joins TRBV28 to TRBJ1-1; no clear D gene. The CDR3 is made up of 13 amino acids. The V gene lost 2 bases and the J gene lost 9 bases, with 13 bases spanning the gap. Germline loops: CDR1 MDHEN, CDR2 SYDVKM. The DNA for the CDR3 is TGTGCCAGCAGTTTACCCCCGGCCTTGCAAGCTTTCTTT. Translating it yields CASSLPPALQAFF.

This clonotype was counted between two and nine times. V usage is TRBV10-3 and J usage is TRBJ2-3; the D gene is possibly TRBD1 (6 bases). This CDR3 contains 13 residues. V was pared by 10 bases and J by 3 bases, with 14 bases between. From germline, CDR1 is ENHRY and CDR2 SYGVKD. Here the CDR3 reads CANRQGQTDTQYF. For the CDR3, the DNA is TGTGCCAACAGGCAGGGGCAGACAGATACGCAGTATTTT.

This clonotype was seen only a few times. The chain is built from TRBV15 and TRBJ2-4; D is possibly TRBD2 (7 bases). The CDR3 runs 16 residues. The V and J ends lost 1 base and 0 bases respectively, with 10 bases between them. In germline, CDR1 is LNHNV, CDR2 YYDKDF (reference sequence). In nucleotides, the CDR3 is TGTGCCACCAGCAGAGTTAGGGGGGGAGCCAAAAACATTCAGTACTTC. Protein product: CATSRVRGGAKNIQYF.

The chain carries TRBV5-1 and TRBJ1-1; TRBD1 is a possible D gene (6 bases). The germline V gene has CDR1 SGHRS and CDR2 YFSETQ. V lost 2 bases, J lost 2 bases, and 16 bases lay in between. This CDR3 is 16 amino acids long. CDR3 in amino acids: CASSLVGGRGNTEAFF. In nucleotides, the CDR3 is TGCGCCAGCAGCTTAGTCGGGGGCCGGGGAAACACTGAAGCTTTCTTT. Together with reference TRBV5-1 and TRBJ1-1, the CDR3 gives the full variable domain: KAGVTQTPRYLIKTRGQQVTLSCSPISGHRSVSWYQQTPGQGLQFLFEYFSETQRNKGNFPGRFSGRQFSNSRSEMNVSTLELGDSALYLCASSLVGGRGNTEAFFGQGTRLTVV.

This clonotype was seen only a few times. This chain uses TRBV28 with TRBJ1-5; TRBD1 is a possible D gene (6 bases). Germline V gives CDR1 MDHEN, CDR2 SYDVKM. V was pared by 8 bases and J by 3 bases, with 20 bases between. This CDR3 has 16 amino acids. The DNA of the CDR3 is TGTGCCAGCTCTCATTATCTCCGGGACATCAATCAGCCCCAGCATTTT. Its translation is CASSHYLRDINQPQHF.

This clonotype was detected only a few times. The CDR3 nucleotides are TGTGCCAGCGGCGGCTACAATGAGCAGTTCTTC. Protein product: CASGGYNEQFF. V usage is TRBV7-2 and J usage is TRBJ2-1; D is undetermined. Germline V gene sequence: CDR1 SGHTA, CDR2 FQGNSA. This CDR3 contains 11 residues. V lost 8 bases and J lost 3, with 5 bases in between. Full variable domain (outside the CDR3, taken from reference TRBV7-2 and TRBJ2-1): GAGVSQSPSNKVTEKGKDVELRCDPISGHTALYWYRQSLGQGLEFLIYFQGNSAPDKSGLPSDRFSAERTGGSVSTLTIQRTQQEDSAVYLCASGGYNEQFFGPGTRLTVL.

The V call is TRBV6-1, the J call TRBJ2-7, with a tentative D call TRBD2 (6 bases). The germline gives CDR1 MNHNS, CDR2 SASEGT. The CDR3 runs 17 residues. Trimming took off 5 bases at V and 1 base at J, with 21 bases between the two ends. CDR3 protein: CASSPLPSGTLSYEQYF. The CDR3 coding sequence is TGTGCCAGCAGTCCTCTCCCATCCGGGACTCTATCCTACGAGCAGTACTTC.

This clonotype was counted only a few times. The chain links TRBV21-1 to TRBJ2-3; no check of the table's D call, TRBD2, against the DNA was made. TRBV21-1 is reported as a pseudogene. The CDR3 sequence is 17 residues long. The DNA of the CDR3 is TGTGCCAGCAGCAAAGAAGATGGCGGGGGGAGCACAGATACGCAGTATTTT. Its protein is CASSKEDGGGSTDTQYF.

J is TRBJ2-7 and V is TRBV4-2, with TRBD2 matching 11 bases. CDR1 LGHNA and CDR2 YNFKEQ come from the germline V gene. After removal of 4 bases from V and 4 bases from J, the junction contained 9 bases not matched to a gene. This CDR3 comprises 16 residues. In DNA, the CDR3 is TGTGCCAGCAGCCCCCTCGGGCTAGCGGGGGGTTACGAGCAGTACTTC. It codes for CASSPLGLAGGYEQYF.

This clonotype has only a few counts. The chain couples TRBV4-3 to TRBJ2-1; D remains ambiguous. The V and J ends lost 0 bases and 8 bases respectively, with 11 bases between them. The length of the CDR3 is 14 residues. Germline lookup yields CDR1 LGHNA and CDR2 YSLEER. This chain's CDR3 is CASSQDPRVYEQFF. CDR3 coding DNA: TGCGCCAGCAGCCAAGATCCTAGGGTTTATGAGCAGTTCTTC.

With respect to this clonotype: A much larger clone differs by one base, so this may be a read error. The chain is built from TRBV21-1 and TRBJ1-1; TRBD1, as called in the table, went unchecked against the DNA. TRBV21-1 is a listed pseudogene. The CDR3 is made up of 19 amino acids. Here the CDR3 reads CASSKAKWSVPGTNSEAFF. CDR3 bases: TGTGCCAGCAGCAAAGCGAAGTGGAGCGTTCCGGGGACGAACTCTGAAGCTTTCTTT.